These 6 T cell receptor beta chains were all obtained from the same sample, sequenced in a study of T cell responses to AZD1222 COVID-19 vaccine. Data came from immunoSEQ multiplex PCR; TCRdb stores just in-frame clones and leaves some out. This table has tens of thousands of clones, 70% to 90% appearing once. This specimen was peripheral blood, taken on day 0 of AZD1222 vaccination. These receptors all stem from an adult in good health.

This chain uses TRBV5-1 with TRBJ2-7, with 9 bases fitting TRBD1. The CDR3 extends over 15 amino acids. Germline values: CDR1 SGHRS, CDR2 YFSETQ. The V gene end was trimmed by 3 bases and the J gene end by 6 bases; junction bases not matched to a gene: 10. The CDR3 loop reads CASSYSGTGLSEQYF. CDR3 nucleotides: TGCGCCAGCAGCTATTCCGGGACAGGGTTATCCGAGCAGTACTTC.

This clone was found a few times. This sequence joins TRBV15 and TRBJ2-3; possible D gene TRBD1, 6 bases. The CDR3 extends over 15 amino acids. Germline V gene lookup returns CDR1 LNHNV and CDR2 YYDKDF (reference sequence). The ends were cut back, 4 bases at V and 2 bases at J, with 13 bases in the middle. CDR3 sequence reads: CATSIGGGDTDTQYF. The CDR3 nucleotides are TGTGCCACCAGCATAGGTGGGGGCGACACAGATACGCAGTATTTT.

This CDR3 is CAWISLSGRGGTNYGYTF. CDR3 DNA: TGTGCCTGGATTTCTTTGTCGGGCAGAGGAGGTACTAACTATGGCTACACCTTC. V usage is TRBV30 and J usage is TRBJ1-2; D remains ambiguous. This CDR3 is built from 18 residues. Trimming stripped 4 bases from V and 0 bases from J, with 24 bases between. CDR1 GTSNPN and CDR2 SVGIG come from the germline V gene (reference sequence).

The CDR3 here is CASSGVGEQFF. DNA of the CDR3: TGTGCCAGCTCAGGAGTGGGGGAGCAGTTCTTC. This chain uses TRBV18 with TRBJ2-1; D gene unclear. V was cut by 5 bases and J by 10 bases, with 9 bases left in between. In germline, CDR1 is KGHSH, CDR2 LQKENI. CDR3 length: 11 residues.

The V gene is TRBV5-4, the J gene TRBJ2-2; D is possibly TRBD1 (6 bases). V shed 2 bases and J shed 1 base, with 9 bases lying between them. The germline gives CDR1 SGHNT, CDR2 YYREEE (reference sequence). CDR3 length equals 15 residues. CDR3 nucleotide sequence: TGTGCCAGCAGCTTACAGGGCGGGAACACCGGGGAGCTGTTTTTT. Its protein product is CASSLQGGNTGELFF.

The rearrangement links TRBV19 to TRBJ1-1, with D hard to call. Germline V lookup: CDR1 LNHDA, CDR2 SQIVND (reference sequence). The V gene lost 3 bases and the J gene lost 1 base, with 12 bases spanning the gap. The CDR3 is made up of 15 amino acids. The CDR3 region has the DNA TGTGCCAGTAGTATTTATGGCAATGAGAACACTGAAGCTTTCTTT. This translates into CASSIYGNENTEAFF.